A single sample is the source of the 9 T cell receptor beta chains below, sequenced in a study of beta chain features in type 1 diabetes. Overall study findings and caveats: Shortening that was moderate but significant affected the TCRB CDR3s of Type 1 diabetes patients in all four CD4+ subsets.

These TCRs' antigens remain unknown. Expressed TCRB transcripts were sequenced, since all the RNA that had been isolated was reverse transcribed. Produced via immunoSEQ multiplex PCR; TCRdb's table is partial and in-frame only. This table holds around 310,000 clones, roughly 14% found once. The material sequenced was naive CD4+ T cells from blood. The receptors stem from a woman between 18 and 29 years old with type 1 diabetes.

This rearrangement joins TRBV2 to TRBJ1-2, with no clear D. The germline V and J ends were trimmed by 1 base and 4 bases, with 16 bases remaining between them. Germline V gives CDR1 SNHLY, CDR2 FYNNEI. The CDR3 length is 16 residues. CDR3 in DNA: TGTGCCAGCAGTGAAGGCTGGGTGGTGAGGAGCTATGGCTACACCTTC. Translated: CASSEGWVVRSYGYTF. Together with reference TRBV2 and TRBJ1-2, the CDR3 gives the full variable domain: EPEVTQTPSHQVTQMGQEVILRCVPISNHLYFYWYRQILGQKVEFLVSFYNNEISEKSEIFDDQFSVERPDGSNFTLKIRSTKLEDSAMYFCASSEGWVVRSYGYTFGSGTRLTVV.

This clone was seen a handful of times. The J gene is TRBJ1-2, the V gene TRBV10-3; 9 bases align to TRBD1. The CDR3 spans 13 residues. The germline CDR1 and CDR2 sequences are ENHRY and SYGVKD. V shed 2 bases and J 5 bases; nucleotides not matched to a gene: 0. The CDR3 DNA reads as TGTGCCATCAGTGAGGGACAGGGGTATGGCTACACCTTC. Its translation is CAISEGQGYGYTF.

The rearrangement uses TRBV19 and TRBJ2-2; TRBD1 is a possible D gene (5 bases). The V gene lost 4 bases and the J gene lost 1 base, with 16 bases spanning the gap. Germline V gives CDR1 LNHDA, CDR2 SQIVND (reference sequence). This CDR3 is 17 amino acids long. The CDR3 nucleotides read TGTGCCAGTAGTAGTCCCCCTATACAGGTGAACACCGGGGAGCTGTTTTTT. Translated, it gives CASSSPPIQVNTGELFF. Combining the CDR3 with reference TRBV19 and TRBJ2-2 gives the whole variable domain DGGITQSPKYLFRKEGQNVTLSCEQNLNHDAMYWYRQDPGQGLRLIYYSQIVNDFQKGDIAEGYSVSREKKESFPLTVTSAQKNPTAFYLCASSSPPIQVNTGELFFGEGSRLTVL.

In its sample, this clone was seen a few times. This chain links TRBV2 with TRBJ2-2, with TRBD1 matching 10 bases. The ends lost 6 bases at V and 2 bases at J; junction bases unmatched: 6. Per germline, CDR1 SNHLY and CDR2 FYNNEI. This CDR3 spans 16 amino acids. Here the CDR3 reads CASRMTGGLNTGELFF. CDR3 sequence (DNA): TGTGCCAGCAGGATGACAGGGGGCCTTAACACCGGGGAGCTGTTTTTT.

This chain joins TRBV14 and TRBJ2-1; 9 bases are a match to TRBD2. V shed 7 bases and J 4 bases; nucleotides not matched to a gene: 8. The CDR3 has 15 amino acids. The germline CDR1 and CDR2 sequences are SGHDN and FVKESK. CDR3 sequence (DNA): TGTGCCAGCAACCTCGGGACTAGCCTATACAATGAGCAGTTCTTC. It encodes CASNLGTSLYNEQFF.

This sequence joins TRBV18 and TRBJ2-5; the D gene is possibly TRBD1 (6 bases). Trimming left V 5 bases short and J 0 bases short, with 7 bases between. This CDR3 is built from 13 residues. The germline V gene has CDR1 KGHSH and CDR2 LQKENI. The CDR3 sequence is CASSGQHQETQYF. In nucleotides, the CDR3 is TGTGCCAGCTCAGGACAGCACCAAGAGACCCAGTACTTC.

The chain combines TRBV7-2 with TRBJ2-4; 8 positions agree with TRBD1. This CDR3 has 15 residues. V gave up 1 base and J gave up 5 bases; unmatched junction bases: 4. Germline V gene sequence: CDR1 SGHTA, CDR2 FQGNSA. In nucleotides, the CDR3 is TGTGCCAGCAGCTTAGTCGGGACAGGCGAAAACATTCAGTACTTC. Its translation: CASSLVGTGENIQYF.

The rearrangement links TRBV2 to TRBJ1-5, with TRBD1 identical over 7 bases. Unmatched junction bases numbered 2, after V lost 1 base and J lost 5 bases. CDR1 SNHLY and CDR2 FYNNEI come from the germline V gene. This CDR3 has 14 residues. This CDR3 reads CASSEGTGYQPQHF. In nucleotides, the CDR3 is TGTGCCAGCAGTGAAGGGACAGGTTATCAGCCCCAGCATTTT.

This clone was seen a few times. The V and J genes are TRBV25-1 and TRBJ1-1; D gene unclear. Germline CDR1 MGHDK, CDR2 SYGVNS. V dropped 7 bases and J dropped 5 bases, with 8 bases sitting between them. The CDR3 extends over 11 amino acids. CDR3 loop: CASMRETEAFF. DNA of the CDR3: TGTGCCAGCATGAGGGAGACTGAAGCTTTCTTT.